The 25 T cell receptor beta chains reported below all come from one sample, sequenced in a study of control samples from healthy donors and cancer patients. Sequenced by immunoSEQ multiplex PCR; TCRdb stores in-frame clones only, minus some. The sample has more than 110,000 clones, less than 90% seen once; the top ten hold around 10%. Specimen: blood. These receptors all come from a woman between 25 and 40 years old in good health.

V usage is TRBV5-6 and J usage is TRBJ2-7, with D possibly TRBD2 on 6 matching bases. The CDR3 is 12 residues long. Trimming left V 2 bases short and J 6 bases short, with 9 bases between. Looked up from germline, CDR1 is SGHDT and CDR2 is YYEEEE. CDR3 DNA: TGTGCCAGCAGCTTAATTAGCGGCGAGCAGTACTTC. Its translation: CASSLISGEQYF.

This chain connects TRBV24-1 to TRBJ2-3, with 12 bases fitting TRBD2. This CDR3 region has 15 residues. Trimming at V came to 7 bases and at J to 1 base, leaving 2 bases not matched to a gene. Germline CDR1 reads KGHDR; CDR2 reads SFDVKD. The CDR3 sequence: CATRPSGRGTDTQYF. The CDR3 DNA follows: TGTGCCACCAGGCCTAGCGGGAGGGGCACAGATACGCAGTATTTT.

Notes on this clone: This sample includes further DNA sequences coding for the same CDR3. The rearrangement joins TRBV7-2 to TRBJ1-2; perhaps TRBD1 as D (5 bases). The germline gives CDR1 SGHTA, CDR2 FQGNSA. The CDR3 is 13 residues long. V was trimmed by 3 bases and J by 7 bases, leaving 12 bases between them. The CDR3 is CASSLAGSGGYTF. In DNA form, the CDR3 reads TGTGCCAGCAGCTTGGCAGGGTCAGGTGGCTACACCTTC.

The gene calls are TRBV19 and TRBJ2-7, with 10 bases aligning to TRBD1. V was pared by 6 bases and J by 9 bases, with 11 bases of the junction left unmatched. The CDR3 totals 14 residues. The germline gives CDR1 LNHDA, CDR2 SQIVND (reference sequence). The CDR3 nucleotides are TGTGCCAGTAGGGACGGACAGGGGGGTACGTCGCAGTACTTC. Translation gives CASRDGQGGTSQYF.

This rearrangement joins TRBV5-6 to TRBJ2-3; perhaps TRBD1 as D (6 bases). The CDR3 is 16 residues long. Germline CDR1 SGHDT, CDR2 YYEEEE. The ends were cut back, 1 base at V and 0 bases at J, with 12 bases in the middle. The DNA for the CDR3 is TGTGCCAGCAGCTTGCTCGATGGACAGAGCACAGATACGCAGTATTTT. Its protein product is CASSLLDGQSTDTQYF.

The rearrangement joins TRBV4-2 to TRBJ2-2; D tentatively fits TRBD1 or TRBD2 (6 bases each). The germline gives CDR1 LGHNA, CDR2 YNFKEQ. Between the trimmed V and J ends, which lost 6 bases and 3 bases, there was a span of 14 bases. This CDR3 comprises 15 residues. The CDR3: CASRRGLADTGELFF. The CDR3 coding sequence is TGTGCCAGCAGACGGGGGCTAGCAGACACCGGGGAGCTGTTTTTT.

The CDR3 DNA reads TGTGCCAGCTCCCGAATTAATGAAAAACTGTTTTTT. Protein product: CASSRINEKLFF. This chain connects TRBV18 to TRBJ1-4; D not certain. The germline V and J ends were trimmed by 6 bases and 4 bases, with 6 bases remaining between them. Germline CDR1 KGHSH, CDR2 LQKENI. This CDR3 is 12 amino acids long.

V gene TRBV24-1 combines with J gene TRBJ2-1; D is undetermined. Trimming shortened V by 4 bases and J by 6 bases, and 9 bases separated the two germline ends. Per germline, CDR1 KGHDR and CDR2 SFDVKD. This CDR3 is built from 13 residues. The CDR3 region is CATSESRLNEQFF. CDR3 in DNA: TGTGCCACCAGTGAGTCTAGGCTCAATGAGCAGTTCTTC.

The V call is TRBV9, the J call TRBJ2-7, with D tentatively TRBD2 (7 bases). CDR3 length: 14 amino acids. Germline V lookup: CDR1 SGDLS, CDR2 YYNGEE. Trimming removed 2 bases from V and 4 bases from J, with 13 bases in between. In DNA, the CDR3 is TGTGCCAGCAGCGTTGGGGCGGGGGCATACGAGCAGTACTTC. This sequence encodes CASSVGAGAYEQYF.

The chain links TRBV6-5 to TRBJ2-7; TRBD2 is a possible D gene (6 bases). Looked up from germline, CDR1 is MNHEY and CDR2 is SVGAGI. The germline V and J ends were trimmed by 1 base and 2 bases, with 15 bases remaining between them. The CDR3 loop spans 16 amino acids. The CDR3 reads CASSYLSGTLPYEQYF. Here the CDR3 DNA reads TGTGCCAGCAGTTACTTATCGGGGACTTTACCCTACGAGCAGTACTTC.

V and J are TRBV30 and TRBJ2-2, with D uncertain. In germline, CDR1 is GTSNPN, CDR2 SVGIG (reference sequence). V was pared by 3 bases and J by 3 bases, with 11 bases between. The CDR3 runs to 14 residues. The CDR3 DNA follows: TGTGCCTGGAGGCCCCTGCGAGACACCGGGGAGCTGTTTTTT. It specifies CAWRPLRDTGELFF.

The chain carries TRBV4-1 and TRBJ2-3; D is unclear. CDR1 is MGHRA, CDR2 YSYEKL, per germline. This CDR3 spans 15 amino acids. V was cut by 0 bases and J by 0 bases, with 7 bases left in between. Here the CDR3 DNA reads TGCGCCAGCAGCCAAGATTCTATTAGCACAGATACGCAGTATTTT. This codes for CASSQDSISTDTQYF.

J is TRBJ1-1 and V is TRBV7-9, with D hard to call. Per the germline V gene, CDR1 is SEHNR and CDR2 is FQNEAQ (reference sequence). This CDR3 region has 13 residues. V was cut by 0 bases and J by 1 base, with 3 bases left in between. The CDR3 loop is CASSLAENTEAFF. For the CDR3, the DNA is TGTGCCAGCAGCTTAGCGGAGAACACTGAAGCTTTCTTT.

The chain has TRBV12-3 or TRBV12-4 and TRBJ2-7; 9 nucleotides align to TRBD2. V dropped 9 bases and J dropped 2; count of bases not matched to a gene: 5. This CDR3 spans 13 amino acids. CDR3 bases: TGTGCCAGTACTAGCGGGCTAGCCTACGAGCAGTACTTC. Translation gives CASTSGLAYEQYF.

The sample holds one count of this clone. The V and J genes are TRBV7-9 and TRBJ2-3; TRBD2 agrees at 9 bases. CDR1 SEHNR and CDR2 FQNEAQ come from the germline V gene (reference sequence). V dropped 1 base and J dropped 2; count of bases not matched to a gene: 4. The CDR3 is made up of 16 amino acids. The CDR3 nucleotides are TGTGCCAGCAGCTTAGTGCTAGCGGGAAACACAGATACGCAGTATTTT. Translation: CASSLVLAGNTDTQYF. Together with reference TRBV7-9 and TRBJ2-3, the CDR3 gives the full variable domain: DTGVSQNPRHKITKRGQNVTFRCDPISEHNRLYWYRQTLGQGPEFLTYFQNEAQLEKSRLLSDRFSAERPKGSFSTLEIQRTEQGDSAMYLCASSLVLAGNTDTQYFGPGTRLTVL.

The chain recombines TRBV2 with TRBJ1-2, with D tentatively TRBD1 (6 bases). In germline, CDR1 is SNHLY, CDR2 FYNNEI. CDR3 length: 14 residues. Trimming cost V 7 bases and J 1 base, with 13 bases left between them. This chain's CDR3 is CASKYREINYGYTF. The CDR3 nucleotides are TGTGCCAGCAAATACAGGGAAATTAACTATGGCTACACCTTC.

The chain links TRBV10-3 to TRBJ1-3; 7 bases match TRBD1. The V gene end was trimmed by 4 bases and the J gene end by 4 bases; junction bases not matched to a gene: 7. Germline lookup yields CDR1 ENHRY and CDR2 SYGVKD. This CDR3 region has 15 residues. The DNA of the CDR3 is TGTGCCATCAGTGGCGGGACAGACTCGGGAAACACCATATATTTT. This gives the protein CAISGGTDSGNTIYF.

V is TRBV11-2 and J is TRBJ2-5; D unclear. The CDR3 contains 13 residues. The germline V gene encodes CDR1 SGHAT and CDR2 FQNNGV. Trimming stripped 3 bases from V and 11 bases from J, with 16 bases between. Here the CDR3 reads CASSLDLLPAQYF. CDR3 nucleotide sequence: TGTGCCAGCAGCTTGGACCTCCTCCCCGCTCAGTACTTC.

In DNA form, the CDR3 reads TGCGCCAGCAGATATCGGGACTCCGATACGCAGTATTTT. Residues: CASRYRDSDTQYF. This chain uses TRBV5-1 with TRBJ2-3, with D tentatively TRBD2 (6 bases). V was pared by 5 bases and J by 6 bases, with 13 bases between. The CDR3 consists of 13 residues. Germline V CDR1 and CDR2: SGHRS, YFSETQ.

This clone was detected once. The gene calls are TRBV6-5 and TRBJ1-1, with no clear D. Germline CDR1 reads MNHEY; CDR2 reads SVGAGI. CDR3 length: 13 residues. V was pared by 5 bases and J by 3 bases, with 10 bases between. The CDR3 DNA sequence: TGTGCCAGCAGTCGAAGAAGGGACACTGAAGCTTTCTTT. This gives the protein CASSRRRDTEAFF.

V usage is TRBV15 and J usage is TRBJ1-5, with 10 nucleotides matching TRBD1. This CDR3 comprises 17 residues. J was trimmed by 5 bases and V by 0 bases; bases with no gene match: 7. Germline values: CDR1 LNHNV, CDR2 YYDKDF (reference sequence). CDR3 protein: CATSRDYSGTGDQPQHF. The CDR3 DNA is TGTGCCACCAGCAGAGATTACTCCGGGACAGGGGATCAGCCCCAGCATTTT.

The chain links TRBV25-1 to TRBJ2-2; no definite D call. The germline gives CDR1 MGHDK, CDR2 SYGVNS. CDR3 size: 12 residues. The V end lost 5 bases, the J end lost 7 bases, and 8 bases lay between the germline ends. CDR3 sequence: CASSRAVGELFF. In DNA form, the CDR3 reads TGTGCCAGCAGTAGGGCGGTCGGGGAGCTGTTTTTT.

The CDR3 loop is CASSSRSGIGTQYF. The CDR3, as DNA: TGTGCCAGCAGCAGTAGGAGCGGGATTGGAACCCAGTACTTC. J is TRBJ2-5 and V is TRBV5-4, with 7 nucleotides matching TRBD2. Germline V CDR1 and CDR2: SGHNT, YYREEE (reference sequence). V shed 4 bases, J shed 8 bases, and the junction held 11 bases outside the gene matches. CDR3 length equals 14 residues.

The CDR3 is CASRPPGGCSPLHF. Here the CDR3 DNA reads TGTGCAAGTCGCCCGCCAGGGGGCTGTTCACCCCTCCACTTT. The genes are TRBV12-2 and TRBJ1-6; TRBD1 is taken as the D call from the table, unchecked against the DNA. TRBV12-2 is a pseudogene. The CDR3 runs 14 residues.

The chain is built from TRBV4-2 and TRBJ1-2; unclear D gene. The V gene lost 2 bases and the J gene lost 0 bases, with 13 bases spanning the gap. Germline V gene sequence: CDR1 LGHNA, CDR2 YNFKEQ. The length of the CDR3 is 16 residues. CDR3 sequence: CASSQQIMTTNYGYTF. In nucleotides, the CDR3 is TGTGCCAGCAGCCAACAAATAATGACAACTAACTATGGCTACACCTTC.